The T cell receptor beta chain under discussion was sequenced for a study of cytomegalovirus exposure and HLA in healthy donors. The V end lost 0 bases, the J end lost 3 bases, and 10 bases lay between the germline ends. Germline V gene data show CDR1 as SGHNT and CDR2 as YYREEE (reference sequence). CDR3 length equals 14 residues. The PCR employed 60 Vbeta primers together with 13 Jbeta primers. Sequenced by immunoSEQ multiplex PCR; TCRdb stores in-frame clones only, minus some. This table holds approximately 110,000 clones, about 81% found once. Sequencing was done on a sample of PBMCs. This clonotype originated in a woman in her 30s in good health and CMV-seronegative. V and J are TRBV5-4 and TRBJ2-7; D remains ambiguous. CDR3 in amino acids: CASSLGDNHYEQYF. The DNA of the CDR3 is TGTGCCAGCAGCTTGGGTGACAACCACTACGAGCAGTACTTC.